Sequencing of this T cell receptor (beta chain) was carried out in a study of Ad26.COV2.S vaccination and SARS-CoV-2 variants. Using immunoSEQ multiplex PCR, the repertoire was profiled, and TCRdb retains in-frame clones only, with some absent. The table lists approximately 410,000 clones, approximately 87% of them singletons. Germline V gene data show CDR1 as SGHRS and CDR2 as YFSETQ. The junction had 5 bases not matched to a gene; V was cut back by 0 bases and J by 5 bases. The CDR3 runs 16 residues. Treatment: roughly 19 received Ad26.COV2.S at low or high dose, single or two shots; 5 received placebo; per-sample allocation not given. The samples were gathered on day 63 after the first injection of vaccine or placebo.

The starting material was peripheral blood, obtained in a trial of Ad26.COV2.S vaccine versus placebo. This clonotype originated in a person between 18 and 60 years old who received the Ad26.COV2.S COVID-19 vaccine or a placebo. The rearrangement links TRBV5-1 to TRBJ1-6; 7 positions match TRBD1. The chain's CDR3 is CASSLEAGGNNSPLHF. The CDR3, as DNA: TGCGCCAGCAGCTTGGAAGCAGGGGGAAATAATTCACCCCTCCACTTT.